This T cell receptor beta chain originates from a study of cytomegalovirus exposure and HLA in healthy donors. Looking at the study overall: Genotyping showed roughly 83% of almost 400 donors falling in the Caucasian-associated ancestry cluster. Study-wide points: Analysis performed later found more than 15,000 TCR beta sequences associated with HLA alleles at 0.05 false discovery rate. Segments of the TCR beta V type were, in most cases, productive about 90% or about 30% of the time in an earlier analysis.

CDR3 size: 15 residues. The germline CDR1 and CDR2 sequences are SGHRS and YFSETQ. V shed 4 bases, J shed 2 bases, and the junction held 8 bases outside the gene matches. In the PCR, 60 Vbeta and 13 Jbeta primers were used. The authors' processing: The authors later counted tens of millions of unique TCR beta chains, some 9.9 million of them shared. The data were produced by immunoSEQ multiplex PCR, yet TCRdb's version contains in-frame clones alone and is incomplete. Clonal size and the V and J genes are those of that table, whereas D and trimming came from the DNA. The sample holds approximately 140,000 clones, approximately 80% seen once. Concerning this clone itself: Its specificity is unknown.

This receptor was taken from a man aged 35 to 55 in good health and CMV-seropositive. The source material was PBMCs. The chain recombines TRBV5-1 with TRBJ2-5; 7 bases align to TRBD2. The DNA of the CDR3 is TGCGCCAGCAGCCCGGGGGGTCCGACTCAAGAGACCCAGTACTTC. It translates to CASSPGGPTQETQYF.